The rows below give T cell receptor beta chains drawn from one sample of a study of control samples from healthy donors and cancer patients. The table came from immunoSEQ multiplex PCR; TCRdb's copy has only in-frame clones and leaves some out. The sample contains about 120,000 clones, roughly 92% of which appear only once. Sequencing input: PBMCs. These TCRs come from a man older than 75 with head and neck cancer. The CDR3 runs from the conserved cysteine through the conserved F or W. The D gene is left open where the match is weak. Size tells how often a clone was seen (once, few, many) or the class of an expanded clone, and some rows leave it out.

V gene	D gene	J gene	clone size	CDR3 protein	CDR3 DNA
TRBV19	NA	TRBJ1-3	NA	CASRLSSGNTIYF	TGTGCCAGTAGGTTATCCTCTGGAAACACCATATATTTT
TRBV5-8	NA	TRBJ1-3	NA	CASGIARVGGNTIYF	TGTGCCAGCGGGATCGCCCGGGTAGGGGGAAACACCATATATTTT
TRBV4-2	NA	TRBJ1-2	NA	CASSQDRGNGYTF	TGTGCCAGCAGCCAAGATCGAGGGAATGGCTACACCTTC
TRBV6-2/TRBV6-3	TRBD2	TRBJ2-3	NA	CASSYPGGRGTDTQYF	TGTGCCAGCAGTTATCCCGGCGGGAGAGGCACAGATACGCAGTATTTT
TRBV5-6	NA	TRBJ1-1	NA	CASSFSLGTEAFF	TGTGCCAGCAGCTTCAGTTTGGGCACTGAAGCTTTCTTT
TRBV5-1	TRBD1	TRBJ1-6	NA	CASSPGQGNSPLHF	TGCGCCAGCAGCCCCGGACAGGGGAATTCACCCCTCCACTTT
TRBV7-2	TRBD2	TRBJ2-1	once	CASSLVSGRSTYNEQFF	TGTGCCAGCAGCTTAGTCAGCGGGAGAAGCACCTACAATGAGCAGTTCTTC
TRBV9	TRBD1	TRBJ1-6	NA	CASSVGRDSNSPLHF	TGTGCCAGCAGCGTAGGAAGGGACAGCAATTCACCCCTCCACTTT
TRBV7-2	NA	TRBJ1-1	NA	CASSPTGRTEAFF	TGTGCCAGCAGCCCCACGGGTCGGACTGAAGCTTTCTTT
TRBV7-2	NA	TRBJ2-1	few	CASSFPGLAFNEQFF	TGTGCCAGCAGCTTCCCGGGACTCGCGTTCAATGAGCAGTTCTTC